Listed below are T cell receptor beta chains from one sample, sequenced in a study of radiotherapy plus CTLA-4 blockade in lung cancer. Clones were read by immunoSEQ multiplex PCR, and TCRdb kept only the in-frame ones, dropping some. The sample lists about 49,000 clones, 85% seen once, with about 30% in the top ten. This sample comprised peripheral blood, obtained from a patient treated with radiotherapy plus ipilimumab. Receptors were obtained from a human donor with non-small cell lung cancer whose response to radiotherapy plus ipilimumab could not be evaluated. CDR3s include the opening cysteine and the closing phenylalanine or tryptophan. A D gene is named only where the DNA matches it firmly. Clone size is not always given. Where it is, it says once, few, many or a class for expanded clones.

size	V	D	J	CDR3	DNA
few	TRBV5-4	TRBD2	TRBJ2-5	CASSSTPGLARAGETQYF	TGTGCCAGCAGTTCTACACCGGGACTAGCTCGGGCAGGCGAGACCCAGTACTTC
NA	TRBV7-9	NA	TRBJ2-1	CASSLDAGGQFF	TGTGCCAGCAGCTTAGACGCCGGAGGGCAGTTCTTC
once	TRBV7-2	TRBD2	TRBJ2-3	CASSLGRGLATTDTQYF	TGTGCCAGCAGCTTAGGCAGGGGACTAGCGACCACAGATACGCAGTATTTT
NA	TRBV14	TRBD1	TRBJ2-1	CASSQRRQGPPSYNEQFF	TGTGCCAGCAGCCAACGGAGACAGGGACCGCCTTCCTACAATGAGCAGTTCTTC
NA	TRBV7-9	NA	TRBJ1-3	CASSLIRGTGNTIYF	TGTGCCAGCAGCTTAATTCGGGGGACTGGAAACACCATATATTTT
NA	TRBV19	NA	TRBJ2-3	CASSIRISDSRTDTQYF	TGTGCCAGTAGTATCAGAATCTCGGACAGCCGCACAGATACGCAGTATTTT
NA	TRBV29-1	NA	TRBJ2-7	CSVEEGRSYEQYF	TGCAGCGTTGAAGAAGGGAGGAGCTACGAGCAGTACTTC
NA	TRBV11-2	NA	TRBJ2-7	CASSLSGGSYEQYF	TGTGCCAGCAGCTTATCAGGGGGGTCCTACGAGCAGTACTTC
few	TRBV28	NA	TRBJ2-3	CASSKGGSGGGDTQYF	TGTGCCAGCAGCAAAGGGGGGTCAGGGGGTGGAGATACGCAGTATTTT
NA	TRBV4-1	TRBD1	TRBJ2-7	CASSPTTTGSYEQYF	TGCGCCAGCAGCCCTACAACGACAGGGTCCTACGAGCAGTACTTC
once	TRBV6-1	NA	TRBJ2-7	CASSSERGRSYEQYF	TGTGCCAGCAGTTCCGAAAGGGGTCGCTCCTACGAGCAGTACTTC
NA	TRBV10-3	NA	TRBJ1-1	CAIKAGQIMNTEAFF	TGTGCCATCAAGGCCGGACAGATTATGAACACTGAAGCTTTCTTT
once	TRBV28	TRBD1	TRBJ1-5	CASSDGTGTVQPQHF	TGTGCCAGCAGTGATGGGACAGGGACGGTCCAGCCCCAGCATTTT
few	TRBV30	TRBD1	TRBJ1-2	CASGQGLGGYTF	TGTGCCTCGGGACAGGGGCTTGGTGGCTACACCTTC
NA	TRBV5-1	TRBD1	TRBJ2-5	CASSGTGFETQYF	TGCGCCAGCAGCGGGACAGGGTTTGAGACCCAGTACTTC
NA	TRBV19	TRBD1	TRBJ1-3	CATGDSGNTIYF	TGTGCCACCGGGGACAGCGGAAACACCATATATTTT
NA	TRBV28	NA	TRBJ1-1	CASSQPQQGATEAFF	TGTGCCAGCAGTCAACCTCAACAGGGAGCCACTGAAGCTTTCTTT
NA	TRBV6-5	NA	TRBJ2-6	CASSPGGVAANVLTF	TGTGCCAGCAGCCCCGGAGGAGTCGCGGCCAACGTCCTGACTTTC
NA	TRBV2	TRBD1	TRBJ2-1	CASIDPDRGPRYNEQFF	TGTGCCAGCATCGACCCGGACAGGGGGCCCCGCTACAATGAGCAGTTCTTC
NA	TRBV15	TRBD2	TRBJ2-3	CATSLAGPTDTQYF	TGTGCCACCTCATTAGCGGGGCCCACAGATACGCAGTATTTT
NA	TRBV7-2	NA	TRBJ1-2	CASSSGTGGARGYTF	TGTGCCAGCAGCTCCGGGACGGGAGGGGCTCGTGGCTACACCTTC
NA	TRBV11-2	TRBD2	TRBJ2-7	CASSYPPRLAGPPEQYF	TGTGCCAGCAGCTACCCCCCGAGGCTAGCGGGACCCCCCGAGCAGTACTTC
NA	TRBV30	NA	TRBJ2-1	CAWRGPGRKSSYNEQFF	TGTGCCTGGAGGGGGCCCGGGCGGAAGAGCTCCTACAATGAGCAGTTCTTC
NA	TRBV18	NA	TRBJ2-3	CASSPGGDPAADTQYF	TGTGCCAGCTCACCTGGCGGGGACCCCGCCGCAGATACGCAGTATTTT
NA	TRBV23-1	TRBD1	TRBJ1-1	CASSHRDSWNTEAFF	TGCGCCAGCAGTCATAGGGACAGTTGGAACACTGAAGCTTTCTTT
NA	TRBV10-3	NA	TRBJ1-3	CAISDSDRAGNTIYF	TGTGCCATCAGTGACTCAGACAGAGCTGGAAACACCATATATTTT
NA	TRBV6-1	NA	TRBJ2-2	CASSEDDGRNTGELFF	TGTGCCAGCAGTGAAGACGACGGGAGGAACACCGGGGAGCTGTTTTTT
NA	TRBV9	NA	TRBJ2-7	CASSPESDEQYF	TGTGCCAGCAGCCCAGAATCCGACGAGCAGTACTTC
few	TRBV5-1	NA	TRBJ2-6	CASSPGGDFGANVLTF	TGCGCCAGCAGCCCGGGGGGCGATTTTGGGGCCAACGTCCTGACTTTC
NA	TRBV5-1	NA	TRBJ2-7	CASSLAPSDEQYF	TGCGCCAGCAGCTTGGCCCCCTCTGACGAGCAGTACTTC
few	TRBV11-2	TRBD1	TRBJ2-1	CASSPRTGAPFLYNEQFF	TGTGCCAGCAGCCCTCGGACAGGGGCTCCCTTCCTCTACAATGAGCAGTTCTTC
NA	TRBV28	TRBD2	TRBJ2-7	CASSATSGSYEQYF	TGTGCCAGCAGTGCAACTAGCGGGAGTTACGAGCAGTACTTC
few	TRBV13	NA	TRBJ1-2	CASSLGGQGGGYTF	TGTGCCAGCAGCTTAGGAGGGCAGGGCGGAGGCTACACCTTC
NA	TRBV9	NA	TRBJ1-1	CASGIGAGTRTEAFF	TGTGCCAGCGGGATAGGGGCCGGGACACGCACTGAAGCTTTCTTT
NA	TRBV6-1	NA	TRBJ2-3	CASSREDTQYF	TGTGCCAGCAGTAGAGAGGATACGCAGTATTTT
few	TRBV7-8	NA	TRBJ1-1	CASSLGGGNTEAFF	TGTGCCAGCAGCTTAGGTGGCGGGAACACTGAAGCTTTCTTT
NA	TRBV29-1	TRBD1	TRBJ2-7	CSVVRTGSSYEQYF	TGCAGCGTTGTTAGGACAGGGAGCTCCTACGAGCAGTACTTC
NA	TRBV7-2	NA	TRBJ2-7	CASSHAPTQGVHEQYF	TGTGCCAGCAGCCACGCCCCCACCCAAGGGGTCCACGAGCAGTACTTC
NA	TRBV27	TRBD1	TRBJ1-5	CASSPWTGKTNQPQHF	TGTGCCAGCAGTCCCTGGACAGGGAAGACCAATCAGCCCCAGCATTTT
once	TRBV7-2	TRBD2	TRBJ2-1	CASSLAASGYYNEQFF	TGTGCCAGCAGCTTAGCGGCTAGCGGTTACTACAATGAGCAGTTCTTC
NA	TRBV4-3	TRBD1	TRBJ2-7	CASSQSGQGSSYEQYF	TGCGCCAGCAGCCAATCGGGACAGGGGAGCTCCTACGAGCAGTACTTC
NA	TRBV4-3	NA	TRBJ1-4	CASSSTGSVNEKLFF	TGCGCCAGCAGCTCCACGGGAAGTGTGAATGAAAAACTGTTTTTT
NA	TRBV4-2	TRBD2	TRBJ2-7	CASSQVLAGVKEQYF	TGTGCCAGCAGCCAAGTACTAGCGGGAGTGAAGGAGCAGTACTTC
NA	TRBV19	NA	TRBJ1-3	CASSTSYSSGNTIYF	TGTGCCAGTAGTACCTCCTATTCCTCTGGAAACACCATATATTTT
NA	TRBV28	NA	TRBJ2-3	CASSLDTGTDTQYF	TGTGCCAGCAGCCTCGACACGGGAACGGATACGCAGTATTTT
NA	TRBV7-9	NA	TRBJ2-7	CASTPQGTYEQYF	TGTGCCAGCACACCCCAGGGCACCTACGAGCAGTACTTC
NA	TRBV5-4	TRBD2	TRBJ2-1	CASSFSGSSYNEQFF	TGTGCCAGCAGCTTTAGCGGGAGCTCCTACAATGAGCAGTTCTTC
NA	TRBV6-5	NA	TRBJ2-7	CASSRIPTGSYEQYF	TGTGCCAGCAGTCGAATCCCGACAGGTTCCTACGAGCAGTACTTC
NA	TRBV6-5	NA	TRBJ2-3	CASSREDTQYF	TGTGCCAGCAGTAGAGAGGATACGCAGTATTTT
NA	TRBV5-1	TRBD1	TRBJ1-2	CASSPTGTVDYGYTF	TGCGCCAGCAGCCCTACCGGGACAGTGGACTATGGCTACACCTTC